The 9 T cell receptor beta chains below all came from one sample that was sequenced in a study of blood T cell repertoires in COVID-19. Repertoires were generated with immunoSEQ multiplex PCR, while TCRdb's copy carries only in-frame clones and drops some. Of about 140,000 clones listed, approximately 88% are singletons. Sequenced material: peripheral blood. These receptors were collected from a man aged 55-75 years with active or convalescent COVID-19.

The J gene is TRBJ2-3, the V gene TRBV25-1, with 9 bases aligning to TRBD2. Germline CDR1 is MGHDK and CDR2 is SYGVNS. CDR3 size: 15 residues. V was clipped by 5 bases and J by 2 bases; unmatched bases: 5. The chain's CDR3 is CASSRLAASTDTQYF. The CDR3 bases are TGTGCCAGCAGTAGACTAGCGGCTTCCACAGATACGCAGTATTTT.

As DNA, the CDR3 is TGTGCCAGTAGTAGACAGGGAAGGGATAGCAATCAGCCCCAGCATTTT. It yields the protein CASSRQGRDSNQPQHF. The chain combines TRBV19 with TRBJ1-5; 7 bases map to TRBD1. Germline V gene sequence: CDR1 LNHDA, CDR2 SQIVND (reference sequence). V gave up 4 bases and J gave up 0 bases; unmatched junction bases: 6. The CDR3 contains 16 residues.

V and J are TRBV7-2 and TRBJ1-5, with a tentative D call TRBD1 (5 bases). The CDR3 is made up of 13 amino acids. Trimming pared 3 bases from V and 7 bases from J, leaving 10 bases between. Germline loops: CDR1 SGHTA, CDR2 FQGNSA. The CDR3 DNA reads as TGTGCCAGCAGCTTGGAGGGGTTCCAGCCCCAGCATTTT. This encodes CASSLEGFQPQHF.

DNA for the CDR3: TGTGCCAGCAGCTTAGACACCACCAAAAACATTCAGTACTTC. Residues: CASSLDTTKNIQYF. The gene calls are TRBV7-9 and TRBJ2-4; D gene unclear. Germline loops: CDR1 SEHNR, CDR2 FQNEAQ (reference sequence). This CDR3 comprises 14 residues. The germline V and J ends were trimmed by 1 base and 2 bases, with 6 bases remaining between them.

V gene TRBV20-1 combines with J gene TRBJ1-1, with TRBD1 identical over 9 bases. CDR3 length equals 11 residues. CDR1 is DFQATT, CDR2 SNEGSKA, per germline (reference sequence). The CDR3 region has the DNA TGCAGAGAGGACAGGGGCACTGAAGCTTTCTTT. Translated, it gives CREDRGTEAFF.

The chain recombines TRBV7-3 with TRBJ2-7; 8 bases match TRBD1. V was clipped by 5 bases and J by 12 bases; unmatched bases: 6. The germline gives CDR1 SGHTA, CDR2 FQGTGA. CDR3 length: 11 amino acids. CDR3 residues: CASSSGQGLYF. CDR3 DNA sequence: TGTGCCAGCAGCAGTGGACAGGGCCTGTACTTC.

In its sample, this clone was seen once. V is TRBV2 and J is TRBJ2-7, with 9 bases matching TRBD1. J was trimmed by 9 bases and V by 7 bases; bases with no gene match: 16. CDR3 length: 15 amino acids. Germline assignment: CDR1 SNHLY and CDR2 FYNNEI. The CDR3 DNA reads as TGTGCCAGCAATACGGGACAGGGTAATTTGGTCGGGCAGTACTTC. The encoded protein is CASNTGQGNLVGQYF.

Of note for this clone: The junction departs from the called germline gene at one end, perhaps through a read error. This chain uses TRBV24-1 with TRBJ2-2, with TRBD1 matching 10 bases. The CDR3 length is 16 residues. The V gene's germline CDR1 is KGHDR and CDR2 SFDVKD. For the CDR3, the DNA is TGTGCCACCAGTGACCGGACAGGGGGAAACACCGGGGAGCTGCTTTTT. It encodes CATSDRTGGNTGELLF.

The V call is TRBV28, the J call TRBJ1-2, with 10 bases that match TRBD1. J gave up 4 bases and V 6 bases, and 5 bases lay outside the gene matches. CDR3 size: 14 residues. CDR1 is MDHEN, CDR2 SYDVKM, per germline. CDR3 protein: CASSPGTGAYGYTF. DNA for the CDR3: TGTGCCAGCAGCCCCGGGACAGGGGCCTATGGCTACACCTTC.